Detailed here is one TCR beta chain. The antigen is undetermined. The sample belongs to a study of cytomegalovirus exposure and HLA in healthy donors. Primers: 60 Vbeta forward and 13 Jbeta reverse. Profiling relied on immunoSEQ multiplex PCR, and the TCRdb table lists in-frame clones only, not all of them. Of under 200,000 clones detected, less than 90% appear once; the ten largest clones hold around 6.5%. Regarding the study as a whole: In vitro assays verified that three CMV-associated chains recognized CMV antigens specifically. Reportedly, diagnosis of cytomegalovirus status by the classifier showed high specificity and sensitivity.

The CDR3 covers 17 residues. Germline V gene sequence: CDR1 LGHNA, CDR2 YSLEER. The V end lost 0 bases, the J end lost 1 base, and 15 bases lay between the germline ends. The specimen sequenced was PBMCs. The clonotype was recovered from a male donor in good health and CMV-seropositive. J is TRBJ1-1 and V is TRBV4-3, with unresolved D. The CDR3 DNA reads TGCGCCAGCAGCCAAGATTTAACAGCCTTCGGGAACACTGAAGCTTTCTTT. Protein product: CASSQDLTAFGNTEAFF.